Shown below are 3 T cell receptor beta chains from a single sample sequenced in a study of OX40 agonist ivuxolimab in advanced cancers. Profiling relied on immunoSEQ multiplex PCR, and the TCRdb table lists in-frame clones only, not all of them. In the table there are 75,000 to 100,000 clones, approximately 90% of which are singletons. The sequencing here drew on CD4+ or CD8+ T cells sorted from blood, taken in a trial of the OX40 agonist ivuxolimab. The receptors were sampled from an adult with an advanced solid tumor such as melanoma, head and neck, liver or kidney cancer.

The chain is built from TRBV6-6 and TRBJ1-5; D gene uncertain. Trimming took off 7 bases at V and 7 bases at J, with 11 bases between the two ends. Germline CDR1 is MNHNY and CDR2 is SVGAGI (reference sequence). This CDR3 is 12 amino acids long. The CDR3 region has the DNA TGTGCCAGCACCCCAGCGGGGCAGCCCCAGCATTTT. Amino acids: CASTPAGQPQHF.

V is TRBV19 and J is TRBJ1-4; D call uncertain. Per germline, CDR1 LNHDA and CDR2 SQIVND (reference sequence). The CDR3 covers 14 residues. The V end was cut by 0 bases, the J end by 10 bases, with 12 bases between. The DNA of the CDR3 is TGTGCCAGTAGTATAGATCTGCGGGCCATAAAACTGTTTTTT. As protein: CASSIDLRAIKLFF.

The chain has TRBV9 and TRBJ1-1; possible D gene TRBD1, 6 bases. The CDR3 is made up of 16 amino acids. Trimming stripped 0 bases from V and 6 bases from J, with 18 bases between. From germline, CDR1 is SGDLS and CDR2 YYNGEE. The DNA of the CDR3 is TGTGCCAGCAGCGTAGATGGGGGCGCCCGGAATTCTGAAGCTTTCTTT. This sequence encodes CASSVDGGARNSEAFF.